This TCR beta chain came from a study of cytotoxic CD8 clonotypes in ibrutinib-treated CLL. TCRdb keeps only in-frame clones here, not all; method: immunoSEQ multiplex PCR. The sample contains 300,000 to 400,000 clones, roughly 70% of which appear only once. The CDR3 spans 14 residues. Germline V gene lookup returns CDR1 GTSNPN and CDR2 SVGIG (reference sequence). V lost 0 bases and J lost 2; bases outside the gene matches: 4. The V gene is TRBV30, the J gene TRBJ2-7; 7 bases agree with TRBD2. Sequenced here: PBMCs, sampled after 36 months of ibrutinib treatment. The sequence was obtained from a human donor with chronic lymphocytic leukemia. CDR3 sequence: CAWSVGGRPYEQYF. The CDR3 coding sequence is TGTGCCTGGAGTGTAGGCGGGAGACCCTACGAGCAGTACTTC.